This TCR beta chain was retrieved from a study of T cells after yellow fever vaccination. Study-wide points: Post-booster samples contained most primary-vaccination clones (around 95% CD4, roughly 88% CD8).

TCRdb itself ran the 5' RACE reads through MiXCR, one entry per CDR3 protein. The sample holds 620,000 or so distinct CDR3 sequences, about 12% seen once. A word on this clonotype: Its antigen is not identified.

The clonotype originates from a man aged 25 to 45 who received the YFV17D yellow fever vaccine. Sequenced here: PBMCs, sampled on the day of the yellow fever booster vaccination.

This CDR3 reads CASSPPGPSQFF. CDR3 sequence (DNA): TGTGCCAGCTCACCACCGGGACCCTCCCAGTTCTTC. The chain combines TRBV18 with TRBJ2-1; D is possibly TRBD1 or TRBD2 (5 bases each). In germline, CDR1 is KGHSH, CDR2 LQKENI. The CDR3 totals 12 residues. Between the trimmed V and J ends, which lost 0 bases and 13 bases, there was a span of 10 bases.